Sequencing of this T cell receptor beta chain was carried out in a study of regulatory T cells in long-lasting Graves disease. At the level of the study: Over 5 years of antithyroid drugs plus positive TSH receptor antibodies defined persistent Graves' disease.

In its sample, this clonotype was seen many times. Its cognate antigen is unknown. CDR3 length: 15 amino acids. Between the trimmed V and J ends, which lost 2 bases and 3 bases, there was a span of 11 bases. CDR1 and CDR2 (germline): MNHNS, SASEGT. Findings of the study overall: TCR diversity was lower in persistent Graves' patients (versus newly diagnosed ones).

Relying on iRepertoire HTBI primers and Arm-PCR of CDR3 regions, the team built TCR beta libraries. Each CDR3 protein gets one entry after TCRdb re-called the multiplex PCR reads with MiXCR. The data contain a few hundred thousand distinct CDR3 sequences, 20% to 25% of them singletons. Sample time point: persistent/refractory GD, antithyroid drugs over 5 years with positive TRAb. PBMC-extracted RNA yielded the TCR library. The chain uses TRBV6-1 and TRBJ1-5; D is uncertain. The TCR sequence derives from a woman aged 40 to 49 with Graves disease. The specimen was peripheral blood mononuclear cells (PBMCs), collected when the disease was refractory, from a patient treated with antithyroid drugs. CDR3 sequence (DNA): TGTGCCAGCAGTGAACTGGGTGGGCCCAATCAGCCCCAGCATTTT. Its translation: CASSELGGPNQPQHF.